A selection of T cell receptor beta chains follows, all from one sample in a study of shared clonotypes between healthy human individuals. This table comes from immunoSEQ multiplex PCR, and its TCRdb copy is limited to in-frame clones, with some not included. The table has 450,000 to 500,000 clones, around 78% seen once. The sequenced sample consisted of PBMCs. These receptors were taken from a woman in her thirties or forties in good health. Some clones in this sample may be carry-over from other donors' samples. Each CDR3 is given with its conserved first and last residue. The order of the fields is CDR3 DNA, CDR3 protein, V gene, clone size, J gene, D gene. D genes are given only for firm matches. A row's size may be missing; if present it is once, few, many or a size class.

DNA: TGTGCCAGCAGGGGACACAGCTCCTACGAGCAGTACTTC
CDR3: CASRGHSSYEQYF
V: TRBV27
size: NA
J: TRBJ2-7
D: NA

DNA: TGTGCCAGCATGTTATACGGGGGAGAAAAACTGTTTTTT
CDR3: CASMLYGGEKLFF
V: TRBV27
size: NA
J: TRBJ1-4
D: NA

DNA: TGTGCCAGCAGCTTCCCGGCAGGGGCCGGGGAGCTGTTTTTT
CDR3: CASSFPAGAGELFF
V: TRBV7-8
size: NA
J: TRBJ2-2
D: NA

DNA: TGTGCTAGTGGTTTGGTTAGCGGGAGGCGAGAGACCCAGTACTTC
CDR3: CASGLVSGRRETQYF
V: TRBV12-5
size: NA
J: TRBJ2-5
D: TRBD2

DNA: TGTGCCAGCAGTTCACCCGGGAGAGGCGCAGGGTACGAGCAGTACTTC
CDR3: CASSSPGRGAGYEQYF
V: TRBV28
size: NA
J: TRBJ2-7
D: NA

DNA: TGTGCCAGTAGTACGGCTGCAGCCTCCTACGAGCAGTACTTC
CDR3: CASSTAAASYEQYF
V: TRBV19
size: NA
J: TRBJ2-7
D: NA

DNA: TGTGCCAGCCGACTGGGACAGGGGAACTATGGCTACACCTTC
CDR3: CASRLGQGNYGYTF
V: TRBV6-6
size: NA
J: TRBJ1-2
D: TRBD1

DNA: TGTGCCAGCAGTTACCGTGAGGGGCCCTACGAGCAGTACTTC
CDR3: CASSYREGPYEQYF
V: TRBV6-5
size: NA
J: TRBJ2-7
D: NA

DNA: TGTGCCAGCTCACGGGAACAGGGGAATCAGCCCCAGCATTTT
CDR3: CASSREQGNQPQHF
V: TRBV18
size: NA
J: TRBJ1-5
D: TRBD1

DNA: TGTGCCAGCAGTTCAGGGTGGGACACCGGGGAGCTGTTTTTT
CDR3: CASSSGWDTGELFF
V: TRBV27
size: NA
J: TRBJ2-2
D: NA

DNA: TGTGCCAGCTCCCCGAGTAGCGGGAGCTATGAGCAGTTCTTC
CDR3: CASSPSSGSYEQFF
V: TRBV18
size: once
J: TRBJ2-1
D: TRBD2

DNA: TGTGCCAGCAGCGGGGATCTTGGTGAAAAACTGTTTTTT
CDR3: CASSGDLGEKLFF
V: TRBV14
size: NA
J: TRBJ1-4
D: NA

DNA: TGTGCCAGCAGCTTAGAGCGCCAGGGGGCCTACGAGCAGTACTTC
CDR3: CASSLERQGAYEQYF
V: TRBV7-8
size: NA
J: TRBJ2-7
D: TRBD1

DNA: TGCGCCAGCAGCTGGGGTCAGAGCACCGGGGAGCTGTTTTTT
CDR3: CASSWGQSTGELFF
V: TRBV5-1
size: NA
J: TRBJ2-2
D: NA

DNA: TGTGCCAGCAGCACCTCGGGACAGAGATATTACGAGCAGTACTTC
CDR3: CASSTSGQRYYEQYF
V: TRBV7-8
size: NA
J: TRBJ2-7
D: TRBD1

DNA: TGTGCCAGTACGGGGGAGGTAAAAACGGGAGTGGTTACTCCTACAGGTGAGCAGTTCTTC
CDR3: CASTGEVKTGVVTPTGEQFF
V: TRBV19
size: NA
J: TRBJ2-1
D: NA